This TCR beta chain comes out of a study of blood T cell repertoires in COVID-19. Original processing methods: The assay estimated nucleated cells by amplifying reference gene primers. Clones were sequenced by immunoSEQ multiplex PCR, and TCRdb holds only the in-frame ones, with some missing. Clone size and V and J calls were adopted from that table, with D and trimming inferred from the DNA. This table holds 150,000 to 200,000 clones, around nine tenths found once. This clone was recorded only once. The ends lost 4 bases at V and 5 bases at J; junction bases unmatched: 9. This CDR3 region has 15 residues. Germline-derived CDR1 and CDR2 are LGHDT and YNNKEL (reference sequence).

The specimen was peripheral blood. This clonotype was obtained from a woman in her 70s with COVID-19, enrolled during active disease. This chain connects TRBV3-1 (or the pseudogene TRBV3-2) to TRBJ2-7, with 9 bases lining up with TRBD1. The CDR3 DNA is TGTGCCAGCAGCCGTGGGCAGGGACAGGGAGACGAGCAGTACTTC. This encodes CASSRGQGQGDEQYF.